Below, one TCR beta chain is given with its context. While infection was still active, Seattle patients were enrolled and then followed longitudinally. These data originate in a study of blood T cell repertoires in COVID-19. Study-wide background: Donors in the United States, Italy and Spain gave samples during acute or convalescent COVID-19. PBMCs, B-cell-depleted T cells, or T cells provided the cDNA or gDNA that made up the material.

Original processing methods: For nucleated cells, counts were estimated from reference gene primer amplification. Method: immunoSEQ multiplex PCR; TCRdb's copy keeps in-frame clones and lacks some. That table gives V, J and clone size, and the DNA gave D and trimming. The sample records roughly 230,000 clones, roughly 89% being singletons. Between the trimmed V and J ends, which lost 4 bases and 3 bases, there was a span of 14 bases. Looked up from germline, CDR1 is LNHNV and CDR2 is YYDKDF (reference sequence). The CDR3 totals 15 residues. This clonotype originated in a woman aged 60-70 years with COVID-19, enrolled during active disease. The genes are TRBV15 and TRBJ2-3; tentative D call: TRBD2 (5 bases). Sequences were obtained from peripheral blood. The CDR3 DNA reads TGTGCCACCAGCAACGGGTGGCCGGGGACAGATACGCAGTATTTT. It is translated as CATSNGWPGTDTQYF.